Following are 16 T cell receptor beta chains from one sample sequenced in a study of T cells in Graves' hyperthyroidism and ophthalmopathy. Template material for amplifying TCR beta CDR3 regions consisted of RNA transcripts. First-round RT-PCR of the TCR CDR3 relied on the HTBI primer set. TCRdb fed the multiplex PCR reads into MiXCR, producing one record per CDR3 protein. This sample carries 450,000 to 700,000 distinct CDR3 sequences, just over 45% of them seen once, and the ten largest clones take around 19%. Sequenced: peripheral blood or thyroid tissue (not recorded which). All receptors come from an adult woman with Graves' disease, either hyperthyroidism or ophthalmopathy (not recorded which).

The V and J genes are TRBV30 and TRBJ1-6, with TRBD1 identical over 12 bases. The CDR3 runs to 14 residues. V dropped 3 bases and J dropped 11; count of bases not matched to a gene: 5. The germline V gene has CDR1 GTSNPN and CDR2 SVGIG (reference sequence). CDR3 sequence: CAWRGQGASTPLHF. The CDR3 region has the DNA TGTGCCTGGAGGGGACAGGGGGCGAGTACACCCCTCCACTTT.

This chain uses TRBV15 with TRBJ2-5; 10 bases agree with TRBD1. The germline V gene has CDR1 LNHNV and CDR2 YYDKDF (reference sequence). There are 15 residues in the CDR3. The junction had 1 base not matched to a gene; V was cut back by 3 bases and J by 0 bases. The CDR3 sequence: CATSRDRGYQETQYF. The CDR3, as DNA: TGTGCCACCAGCAGGGACAGGGGGTACCAAGAGACCCAGTACTTC. Using reference TRBV15 and TRBJ2-5 for the parts outside the CDR3, the full variable domain is DAMVIQNPRYQVTQFGKPVTLSCSQTLNHNVMYWYQQKSSQAPKLLFHYYDKDFNNEADTPDNFQSRRPNTSFCFLDIRSPGLGDTAMYLCATSRDRGYQETQYFGPGTRLLVL.

In this sample, this clonotype turned up many times. The chain carries TRBV7-9 and TRBJ2-2; D possibly corresponds to TRBD1 (5 bases). CDR3 length: 14 amino acids. V was clipped by 11 bases and J by 4 bases, with 17 bases between them. CDR1 and CDR2 from the germline V gene are SEHNR and FQNEAQ (reference sequence). As DNA, the CDR3 is TGTGCCCCTTGGGCAGGGTATCCCACCGGGGAGCTGTTTTTT. Translated, it gives CAPWAGYPTGELFF.

In this sample, this clonotype turned up many times. The genes are TRBV4-1 and TRBJ1-2, with 10 bases identical to TRBD1. The CDR3 spans 15 residues. The V segment lost 4 bases and the J segment 6 bases; nucleotides outside the gene matches: 8. In germline, CDR1 is MGHRA, CDR2 YSYEKL. The DNA for the CDR3 is TGCGCCAGCAGCCGCTTTCCGACAGGGGGCAATGGCTACACCTTC. Protein sequence: CASSRFPTGGNGYTF.

This clonotype occurred many times. The J gene is TRBJ1-1, the V gene TRBV2; D unclear. The CDR3 covers 13 residues. V shed 7 bases and J shed 0 bases, with 9 bases lying between them. The germline CDR1 and CDR2 sequences are SNHLY and FYNNEI. The CDR3 DNA is TGTGCCAGCATCAGAGTACTGAACACTGAAGCTTTCTTT. It is translated as CASIRVLNTEAFF.

At least ten counts were recorded for this clonotype. V usage is TRBV19 and J usage is TRBJ2-5, with 10 bases fitting TRBD2. Germline loops: CDR1 LNHDA, CDR2 SQIVND (reference sequence). This CDR3 comprises 13 residues. V lost 7 bases and J lost 5; bases outside the gene matches: 4. CDR3 nucleotide sequence: TGTGCCAGTACGGCTAGCGGGAGCGAGACCCAGTACTTC. Translated, it gives CASTASGSETQYF. Full variable domain (rest looked up from reference TRBV19 and TRBJ2-5): DGGITQSPKYLFRKEGQNVTLSCEQNLNHDAMYWYRQDPGQGLRLIYYSQIVNDFQKGDIAEGYSVSREKKESFPLTVTSAQKNPTAFYLCASTASGSETQYFGPGTRLLVL.

Many counts were recorded for this clonotype. J is TRBJ1-6 and V is TRBV28; D uncertain. The CDR3 is made up of 14 amino acids. The V and J ends lost 5 bases and 8 bases respectively, with 13 bases between them. Germline CDR1 MDHEN, CDR2 SYDVKM. The DNA for the CDR3 is TGTGCCAGCAGTGAGCAGCCGAATTATTCACCCCTCCACTTT. This sequence encodes CASSEQPNYSPLHF.

The count of this clonotype is one. This CDR3 is CASSEARDVNGYTF. CDR3 bases: TGTGCCAGCAGTGAAGCGAGGGATGTTAATGGCTACACCTTC. This chain joins TRBV2 and TRBJ1-2, with D unresolved. The CDR3 spans 14 residues. Germline V gene lookup returns CDR1 SNHLY and CDR2 FYNNEI. Trimming stripped 0 bases from V and 6 bases from J, with 11 bases between.

This clonotype was seen at least ten times. The chain is built from TRBV5-1 and TRBJ1-2; TRBD1 is a possible D gene (5 bases). The CDR3 has 14 residues. V lost 4 bases and J lost 5, with 15 bases in between. The germline V gene has CDR1 SGHRS and CDR2 YFSETQ. CDR3 protein: CASSHPGPIYGYTF. The CDR3 DNA reads as TGCGCCAGCAGCCACCCGGGACCGATATATGGCTACACCTTC. Filled out from reference TRBV5-1 and TRBJ1-2, the complete variable domain reads KAGVTQTPRYLIKTRGQQVTLSCSPISGHRSVSWYQQTPGQGLQFLFEYFSETQRNKGNFPGRFSGRQFSNSRSEMNVSTLELGDSALYLCASSHPGPIYGYTFGSGTRLTVV.

The J gene is TRBJ2-5, the V gene TRBV7-6, with D maybe TRBD1 (6 bases). Germline V gives CDR1 SGHVS, CDR2 FNYEAQ. Trimming stripped 5 bases from V and 5 bases from J, with 24 bases between. This CDR3 comprises 17 residues. This CDR3 is CASSPHVQGSGGETQYF. The CDR3 bases are TGTGCCAGCAGCCCACACGTCCAGGGGAGTGGCGGGGAGACCCAGTACTTC.

The chain employs TRBV20-1 and TRBJ2-5; no clear D gene. The CDR3 is 14 amino acids. Germline V lookup: CDR1 DFQATT, CDR2 SNEGSKA (reference sequence). V was cut by 2 bases and J by 3 bases, with 13 bases left in between. The CDR3 loop reads CSARNMAPEETQYF. CDR3 nucleotides: TGCAGTGCTAGAAACATGGCCCCAGAAGAGACCCAGTACTTC.

This clonotype was seen repeatedly, ten times or more. This chain links TRBV6-1 with TRBJ1-6; perhaps TRBD1 as D (5 bases). With 2 bases removed from V and 8 bases from J, the gap between germline ends came to 13 bases. This CDR3 is built from 15 residues. The germline V gene encodes CDR1 MNHNS and CDR2 SASEGT. The DNA for the CDR3 is TGTGCCAGCAGTGAATTATGGGGCAAGGATTCACCCCTCCACTTT. It codes for CASSELWGKDSPLHF.

This clonotype was counted ten times or more. This chain connects TRBV7-9 to TRBJ2-5; D may be TRBD1 (5 bases). This CDR3 is 15 amino acids long. CDR1 and CDR2 from the germline V gene are SEHNR and FQNEAQ (reference sequence). Trimming pared 4 bases from V and 3 bases from J, leaving 15 bases between. This chain's CDR3 is CASSSFRGREETQYF. The CDR3 nucleotides are TGTGCCAGCAGCTCCTTTCGTGGCAGGGAAGAGACCCAGTACTTC. Supplemented by reference TRBV7-9 and TRBJ2-5, the full variable domain reads DTGVSQNPRHKITKRGQNVTFRCDPISEHNRLYWYRQTLGQGPEFLTYFQNEAQLEKSRLLSDRFSAERPKGSFSTLEIQRTEQGDSAMYLCASSSFRGREETQYFGPGTRLLVL.

The chain carries TRBV5-1 and TRBJ1-2; D gene unclear. Germline CDR1 reads SGHRS; CDR2 reads YFSETQ. Trimming cost V 2 bases and J 9 bases, with 17 bases left between them. The CDR3 runs 14 residues. The CDR3 sequence: CASSLHGHVDSYTF. In DNA form, the CDR3 reads TGCGCCAGCAGCTTACATGGTCACGTCGATAGCTACACCTTC.

The V call is TRBV5-1, the J call TRBJ1-2; 12 bases fit TRBD1. Germline assignment: CDR1 SGHRS and CDR2 YFSETQ. CDR3 length: 18 amino acids. V gave up 1 base and J gave up 4 bases; unmatched junction bases: 11. The CDR3 coding sequence is TGCGCCAGCAGCTTGATCCTCGGGACAGGGGGCTCCCGCTATGGCTACACCTTC. It yields the protein CASSLILGTGGSRYGYTF.

A remark on this clonotype: An end of the junction differs from the germline gene, which may be a read error. The rearrangement joins TRBV11-2 to TRBJ2-7; TRBD1 aligns across 10 bases. Germline V lookup: CDR1 SGHAT, CDR2 FQNNGV. CDR3 length: 15 amino acids. This chain's CDR3 is CASSPGTGAAGELYF. The CDR3 DNA follows: TGTGCCAGCAGCCCCGGGACAGGGGCGGCCGGGGAGCTGTACTTC. The entire variable domain, with the rest obtained from reference TRBV11-2 and TRBJ2-7, is as follows: EAGVAQSPRYKIIEKRQSVAFWCNPISGHATLYWYQQILGQGPKLLIQFQNNGVVDDSQLPKDRFSAERLKGVDSTLKIQPAKLEDSAVYLCASSPGTGAAGELYFGPGTRLTVT.